The rows below give T cell receptor beta chains drawn from one sample of a study of neurological immune-mediated disorders. TCRdb ran MiXCR on the 5' RACE reads and lists one entry per CDR3 protein. The sample has about 46,000 distinct CDR3 sequences, 2.5% to 3.5% seen once. Material: PBMCs. All receptors derive from a woman aged 50 to 60 with multiple sclerosis. Both conserved end residues are part of each CDR3. Fields, in order: J gene, D gene, V gene, clone size, CDR3 DNA, CDR3 protein. The D gene is left open where the match is weak. Clone size appears in some rows only: once, few, many, or a class for an expanded clone.

TRBJ1-1 - TRBV25-1 many TGTGCCAGCAGTGAAACAGGGCTACTGAACACTGAAGCTTTCTTT CASSETGLLNTEAFF
TRBJ2-1 - TRBV7-2 many TGTGCCAGCAGCTTACGTGGGAGTAGCTCCTACAATGAGCAGTTCTTC CASSLRGSSSYNEQFF
TRBJ2-5 - TRBV15 many TGTGCCACCAGCAGAGGCGGTTTGGGGGAGACCCAGTACTTC CATSRGGLGETQYF
TRBJ2-3 TRBD2 TRBV7-2 many TGTGCCAGCAGCTTAAAGGGCGGGAGGGTGGATGGTGGCACAGATACGCAGTATTTT CASSLKGGRVDGGTDTQYF
TRBJ2-1 - TRBV7-2 many TGTGCCAGCAGCCAGAGACAGATAGCGTTCTTC CASSQRQIAFF
TRBJ1-1 - TRBV12-3/TRBV12-4 many TGTGCCAGCAGTTTTGGTCAGGGTACAGAAGCTTTCTTT CASSFGQGTEAFF
TRBJ2-7 - TRBV3-1 - TGTGCCAGCAGCCAAGATATCGGCCTAGTTGTCTACGAGCAGTACTTC CASSQDIGLVVYEQYF
TRBJ1-5 - TRBV20-1 many TGCAGTACCCTAGACGCTACAGGTGTAGCTGGCCGGCCCCAGCATTTT CSTLDATGVAGRPQHF
TRBJ2-7 - TRBV25-1 medium-sized TGTGCCAGCACCGGGAACTCCTCAGAGCAGTACTTC CASTGNSSEQYF
TRBJ2-1 - TRBV10-2 many TGCGCCAGCAGCTCGGGGGCGAGCGGCTACAATGAGCAGTTCTTC CASSSGASGYNEQFF
TRBJ2-4 TRBD2 TRBV6-5 many TGTGCCAGCAGCCCGAACGGGCTAGCGGGGGCCCTCCTAGCCAAAAACATTCAGTACTTC CASSPNGLAGALLAKNIQYF
TRBJ2-5 - TRBV12-3/TRBV12-4 - TGTGCCAGCAGTTCCTCCGGGGAAGGAGTGACCCAGTACTTC CASSSSGEGVTQYF
TRBJ2-5 TRBD2 TRBV10-3 many TGTGCCATCGGGACTAGCGGGAGAGGGGAGACCCAGTACTTC CAIGTSGRGETQYF
TRBJ2-1 - TRBV20-1 many TGCAGTGGAGGACCTATTAACTACAATGAGCAGTTCTTC CSGGPINYNEQFF
TRBJ1-1 - TRBV20-1 many TGCAGTGCTAGAGAACTCAACGTGGGGAGAGCTGAAGCTTTCTTT CSARELNVGRAEAFF
TRBJ1-4 - TRBV29-1 - TGCAGCGTTCTGCAGGGTAATGAAAAACTGTTTTTT CSVLQGNEKLFF
TRBJ1-1 - TRBV5-1 - TGCGCCAGCAGCTCCAAAAGGGCGGGGAACACTGAAGCTTTCTTT CASSSKRAGNTEAFF
TRBJ2-3 - TRBV7-2 many TGTGCCAGCAGCTCGTCGAAAGGATCCCTTAATACGCAGTATTTT CASSSSKGSLNTQYF
TRBJ1-2 - TRBV27 many TGTGCCAGCAGCGGATCCCTCGGCCCAGCGGGGGCAAATGGCTACACCTTC CASSGSLGPAGANGYTF
TRBJ2-5 TRBD2 TRBV6-5 many TGTGCCAGCAGATTAGCGGGGGGGCTAGAGACCCAGTACTTC CASRLAGGLETQYF
TRBJ2-7 - TRBV10-3 many TGTGCCATCAGCCCCTCGGCCTCCGAGCAGTACTTC CAISPSASEQYF
TRBJ2-3 - TRBV3-1 many TGTGCCAGCAGCCGAACCCCAGATACGCAGTATTTT CASSRTPDTQYF
TRBJ1-2 TRBD1 TRBV5-1 many TGCGCCAGCTCGTCGGGGACAGCTCTTTTCGGCTACACCTTC CASSSGTALFGYTF
TRBJ1-6 - TRBV5-6 many TGTGCCAGCAGTGGTGTTACCAGAAGAAATTCACCCCTCCACTTT CASSGVTRRNSPLHF
TRBJ2-7 - TRBV5-8 many TGTGCCAGCAAGGAGGGATTCCACGAGCAGTACTTC CASKEGFHEQYF
TRBJ2-1 TRBD2 TRBV5-1 many TGCGCCAGCAGCCAGGGACTAGCGAACTACAATGAGCAGTTCTTC CASSQGLANYNEQFF
TRBJ2-1 TRBD2 TRBV20-1 many TGCAGTGCTAGAGAAACGCTAGCGGGGGGGCGCGCTGAGCAGTTCTTC CSARETLAGGRAEQFF
TRBJ1-4 - TRBV20-1 many TGCAGTGCTAGCGACAGGACCTGGGGTGAAAAACTGTTTTTT CSASDRTWGEKLFF
TRBJ1-5 TRBD1 TRBV28 - TGTGCCAGCAGTTTGGACAGGGGGCAGGGGCAGCCCCAGCATTTT CASSLDRGQGQPQHF
TRBJ1-4 - TRBV7-2 many TGTGCCAGCAGCCTCACAGGGTTGAGTGAAAAACTGTTTTTT CASSLTGLSEKLFF
TRBJ2-1 TRBD2 TRBV7-2 many TGTGCCAGCAGCGGATCCGGGACTAGGTCTTATGAGCAGTTCTTC CASSGSGTRSYEQFF
TRBJ1-4 TRBD1 TRBV5-4 many TGTGCCAGCAGCCGGGACAGGACCGAGGGAAAACTGTTTTTT CASSRDRTEGKLFF
TRBJ2-5 - TRBV5-1 many TGCGCCAGCACCCCAGGGACGTGGGAGACCCAGTACTTC CASTPGTWETQYF
TRBJ2-2 TRBD1 TRBV5-1 many TGCGCCAGCAGCTTGGCGGGACAGGGACCCGGGGAGCTGTTTTTT CASSLAGQGPGELFF
TRBJ2-3 - TRBV7-9 few TGTGCCAGCAGCGACGGAGATACGCAGTATTTT CASSDGDTQYF
TRBJ1-1 - TRBV7-9 many TGTGCCAGCAGCTTAGAAAGTAACACTGAAGCTTTCTTT CASSLESNTEAFF
TRBJ1-5 - TRBV6-2/TRBV6-3 many TGTGCCAGCGGAACACAGGGTCGAGGGGATCAGCCCCAGCATTTT CASGTQGRGDQPQHF
TRBJ2-7 - TRBV20-1 many TGCAGTGCTAGAGATCTGGCGGGCCCTGAGGCTGGTGAGCAGTACTTC CSARDLAGPEAGEQYF
TRBJ1-3 - TRBV4-1 many TGCGCCAGCAGCCAAGTATTATCGGGGACCTTGAGAAGAAGTTCTGGAAACACCATATATTTT CASSQVLSGTLRRSSGNTIYF
TRBJ2-5 - TRBV7-2 many TGTGCCAGCAGCTCACCGGGGACCCAGTACTTC CASSSPGTQYF
TRBJ2-2 TRBD2 TRBV9 - TGTGCCAGCAGCGCCGGAGCGGGGGGCACCACCGGGGAGCTGTTTTTT CASSAGAGGTTGELFF
TRBJ2-1 TRBD1 TRBV5-6 many TGTGCCAGCAGCTTGGTGGGACAGGGTCTTGAGCAGTTCTTC CASSLVGQGLEQFF
TRBJ1-1 - TRBV7-2 many TGTGCCAGCAGCTTAGTGACAGGAAACACTGAAGCTTTCTTT CASSLVTGNTEAFF
TRBJ2-3 TRBD2 TRBV4-2 - TGTGCCAGCAGCCATCTTAGCGGGAGAATCACAGATACGCAGTATTTT CASSHLSGRITDTQYF
TRBJ2-3 - TRBV10-1 many TGCGCCAGCAGCCAGAGGGATACGCAGTATTTT CASSQRDTQYF
TRBJ1-5 - TRBV20-1 many TGCAGTGCTAGTGGGGACGCGTATAGCAATCAGCCCCAGCATTTT CSASGDAYSNQPQHF
TRBJ2-7 TRBD2 TRBV20-1 many TGCAGTGCTAGGTCAGGACTAGCGGGAAGCACCTACGAGCAGTACTTC CSARSGLAGSTYEQYF
TRBJ2-7 TRBD1 TRBV5-4 many TGTGCCAGCAGCCGGGACAGGGGAAGCTCCTACGAGCAGTACTTC CASSRDRGSSYEQYF
TRBJ1-2 - TRBV5-6 many TGTGCCAGCAGCTTCGAACCGTATGGCTACACCTTC CASSFEPYGYTF
TRBJ2-5 TRBD2 TRBV19 - TGTGCCAGTAGTACAGGGACTAGCGGGATGGAGACCCAGTACTTC CASSTGTSGMETQYF
TRBJ2-2 TRBD1 TRBV5-1 many TGCGCCAGCAGCCCCGGGACAGCCACCGGGGAGCTGTTTTTT CASSPGTATGELFF
TRBJ2-5 - TRBV7-3 - TGTGCCAGCAGCTTAAATATGCGGGCGGCGGGGGAGACCCAGTACTTC CASSLNMRAAGETQYF
TRBJ2-7 - TRBV24-1 many TGTGCCACCAGTGATTTAGTAACCTACGAGCAGTACTTC CATSDLVTYEQYF
TRBJ1-2 - TRBV12-3/TRBV12-4 many TGTGCCAGCAGTTTAAACCGGCTTCGCGTCGAATATGGCTACACCTTC CASSLNRLRVEYGYTF
TRBJ2-3 - TRBV5-1 many TGCGCCAGCAGCACTAGAGGTCACACAGATACGCAGTATTTT CASSTRGHTDTQYF
TRBJ2-1 TRBD2 TRBV4-2 many TGTGCCAGCAGCCAAGTTGTAGCGGGAGGGCATAATGAGCAGTTCTTC CASSQVVAGGHNEQFF
TRBJ2-1 TRBD2 TRBV20-1 many TGCAGTGCTAGAGTTACCGGGACTAGCGGGAGATGGAATGAGCAGTTCTTC CSARVTGTSGRWNEQFF
TRBJ1-5 - TRBV6-2/TRBV6-3 - TGTGCCAGCAGTACCACCCGCGAGACCCAGAATTTT CASSTTRETQNF